These 11 T cell receptor beta chains originate from one sample sequenced in a study of blood T cells in healthy people across ages. A second PCR of roughly 7 to 11 cycles used a sample-barcoded 5' primer and a J-beta primer mix. TCRdb analysed the 5' RACE reads with MiXCR anew, one entry per CDR3 protein. This sample has around 1,000,000 distinct CDR3 sequences, with approximately 25% found just once. The data also belong to a second study, concerning T cells of mothers and their children.

Specimen: blood. These receptors were collected from a girl between 2 and 10 years old in good health.

This clonotype was found a few times. An end of the junction does not agree with germline; a read error may underlie this. V and J are TRBV27 and TRBJ2-3, with D perhaps given as TRBD1 or TRBD2 (5 bases each). Germline CDR1 reads MNHEY; CDR2 reads SMNVEV (reference sequence). The CDR3 has 14 amino acids. The CDR3 is CATKSGTLEETQYF. DNA for the CDR3: TGTGCCACTAAATCCGGGACGTTGGAAGAGACCCAGTACTTT.

This clonotype came up a few times. The genes are TRBV6-1 and TRBJ2-7; D may match TRBD1 or TRBD2 (6 bases each). The germline V and J ends were trimmed by 9 bases and 0 bases, with 24 bases remaining between them. Germline CDR1 and CDR2: MNHNS and SASEGT. This CDR3 contains 17 residues. DNA for the CDR3: TGTGCCAGTGCACAACTTCACGGGGGACATTCCTCCTACGAGCAGTACTTC. It encodes CASAQLHGGHSSYEQYF.

This chain joins TRBV29-1 and TRBJ1-2, with a tentative D call TRBD1 (5 bases). Deletions cut 6 bases from V and 5 bases from J, with 16 bases between. The CDR3 totals 13 residues. Germline V gene sequence: CDR1 SQVTM, CDR2 ANQGSEA. The CDR3 coding sequence is TGCAGCGTGGGTCCGAGACAGTGGTATGGCTACACCTTC. The encoded protein is CSVGPRQWYGYTF.

This clonotype was seen only a few times. V is TRBV7-3 and J is TRBJ1-2; D perhaps matches TRBD1 (5 bases). This CDR3 comprises 13 residues. Germline CDR1 reads SGHTA; CDR2 reads FQGTGA. The V gene lost 5 bases and the J gene lost 8 bases, with 15 bases spanning the gap. CDR3 loop: CASSPPGIEGYTF. Here the CDR3 DNA reads TGTGCCAGCAGCCCTCCAGGGATAGAAGGCTACACCTTC.

The chain links TRBV3-1 to TRBJ2-5, with 8 bases identical to TRBD2. TRBJ2-1 explains the end of the DNA better; the J call may be wrong. Germline V gives CDR1 LGHDT, CDR2 YNNKEL (reference sequence). This CDR3 spans 15 amino acids. The CDR3 DNA is TGTGCCAGCAGCCAAGATATTAGCGGGACCCCGGAGCAGTTCTTC. Protein product: CASSQDISGTPEQFF.

The J gene is TRBJ1-1, the V gene TRBV5-1; D is unresolved. The ends were cut back, 5 bases at V and 2 bases at J, with 19 bases in the middle. Per the germline V gene, CDR1 is SGHRS and CDR2 is YFSETQ. The CDR3 runs to 16 residues. The CDR3 region is CASRDKTLHSNTEAFF. The DNA for the CDR3 is TGCGCCAGCAGGGATAAAACCCTCCACAGTAACACTGAAGCTTTCTTT.

This clonotype came up many times. V is TRBV27 and J is TRBJ2-5; D perhaps matches TRBD2 (6 bases). Per the germline V gene, CDR1 is MNHEY and CDR2 is SMNVEV (reference sequence). Trimming stripped 2 bases from V and 5 bases from J, with 12 bases between. This CDR3 has 14 residues. CDR3 residues: CASSLGAGRETQYF. CDR3 sequence (DNA): TGTGCCAGCAGTTTAGGGGCAGGGAGGGAGACCCAGTACTTC.

The chain employs TRBV11-2 and TRBJ2-7; D is undetermined. V lost 7 bases and J 2 bases, leaving 18 bases between the germline ends. This CDR3 has 15 amino acids. Germline V gene sequence: CDR1 SGHAT, CDR2 FQNNGV. In DNA, the CDR3 is TGTGCCAGCACCTACGAACTGGCAGCCACCTACGAGCAGTACTTC. Amino acid sequence: CASTYELAATYEQYF.

This chain connects TRBV18 to TRBJ1-1, with D hard to call. The V gene lost 5 bases and the J gene lost 5 bases, with 12 bases spanning the gap. This CDR3 contains 13 residues. Per germline, CDR1 KGHSH and CDR2 LQKENI. The CDR3 DNA sequence: TGTGCCAGCTCAGCCGACCACTTGACTGAAGCTTTCTTT. Translating it yields CASSADHLTEAFF.

Comments on this clonotype: This is likely a read error, given that the CDR3 carries no conserved phenylalanine or tryptophan at its end. The genes are TRBV5-1 and TRBJ2-5; D unresolved. V was cut by 2 bases and J by 1 base, with 9 bases left in between. From germline, CDR1 is SGHRS and CDR2 YFSETQ. The CDR3 spans 14 residues. The CDR3 sequence is CASSFGSPQETQYV. The CDR3 nucleotides are TGCGCCAGCAGCTTTGGCAGCCCCCAAGAGACCCAGTACGTC.

This clonotype was seen only a few times. The genes are TRBV4-2 and TRBJ2-1; no clear D gene. Germline CDR1 reads LGHNA; CDR2 reads YNFKEQ. The CDR3 contains 14 residues. The V end was cut by 0 bases, the J end by 7 bases, with 10 bases between. Written as DNA, the CDR3 is TGTGCCAGCAGCCAAGAAAATCAGGCGAATGAGCAGTTCTTC. It is translated as CASSQENQANEQFF.